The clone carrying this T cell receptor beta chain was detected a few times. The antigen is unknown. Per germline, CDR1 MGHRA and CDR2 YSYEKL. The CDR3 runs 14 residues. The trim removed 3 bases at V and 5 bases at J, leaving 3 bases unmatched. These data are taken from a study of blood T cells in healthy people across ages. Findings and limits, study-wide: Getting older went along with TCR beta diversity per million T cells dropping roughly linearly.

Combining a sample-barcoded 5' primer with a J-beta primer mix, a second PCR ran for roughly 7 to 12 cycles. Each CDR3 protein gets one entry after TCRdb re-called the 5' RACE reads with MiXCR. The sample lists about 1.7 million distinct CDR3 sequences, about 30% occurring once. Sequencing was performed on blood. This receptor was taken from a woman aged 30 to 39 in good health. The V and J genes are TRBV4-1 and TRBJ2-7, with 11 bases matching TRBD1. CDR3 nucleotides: TGCGCCAGCAGCCATCGGACAGGGGGCAACGAGCAGTACTTC. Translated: CASSHRTGGNEQYF.